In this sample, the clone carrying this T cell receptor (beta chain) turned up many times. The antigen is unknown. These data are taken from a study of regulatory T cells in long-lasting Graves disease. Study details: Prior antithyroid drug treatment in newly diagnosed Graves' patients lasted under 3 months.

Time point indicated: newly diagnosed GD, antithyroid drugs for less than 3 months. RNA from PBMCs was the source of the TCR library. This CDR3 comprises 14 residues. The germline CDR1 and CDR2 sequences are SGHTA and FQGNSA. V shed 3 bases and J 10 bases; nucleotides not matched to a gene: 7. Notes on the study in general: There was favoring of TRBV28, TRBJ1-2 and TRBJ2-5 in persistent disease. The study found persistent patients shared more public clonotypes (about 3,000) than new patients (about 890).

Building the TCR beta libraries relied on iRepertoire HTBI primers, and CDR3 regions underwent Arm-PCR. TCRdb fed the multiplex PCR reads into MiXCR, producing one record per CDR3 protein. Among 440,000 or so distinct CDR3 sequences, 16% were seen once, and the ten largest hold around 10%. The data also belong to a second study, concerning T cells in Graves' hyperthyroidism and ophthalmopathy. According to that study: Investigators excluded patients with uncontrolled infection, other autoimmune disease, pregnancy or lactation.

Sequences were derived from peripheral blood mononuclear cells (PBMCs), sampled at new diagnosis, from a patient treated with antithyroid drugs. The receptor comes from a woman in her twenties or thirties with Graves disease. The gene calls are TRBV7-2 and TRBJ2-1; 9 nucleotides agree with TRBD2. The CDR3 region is CASSFHRLAEEQFF. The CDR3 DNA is TGTGCCAGCAGCTTTCACAGACTAGCGGAAGAGCAGTTCTTC.